This entry lists 25 T cell receptor beta chains sequenced from one sample in a study of T-cell reconstitution after alpha-beta-depleted transplantation in children (dated by TCRdb to 2016 to 2017). The library was produced with PCR. The sequencer was an Illumina HiSeq 2500. To normalize quantification of the TCRbeta repertoire, the TCR libraries were built with molecular barcoding that relied on unique molecular identifiers. TCRdb trimmed public reads at Q25 via fastp, called clones via MiXCR and kept in-frame beta chains. Every CDR3 protein is listed once, alongside the most common genes and DNA of its rows. Present in this sample are over 200,000 distinct CDR3 sequences, approximately 8.4% of which were seen just once. Together, the top ten hold about 40% of the sample. The label giving this sample's treatment or condition can be read as: allogeneic hematopoietic cell transplantation with graft depleted of TCRalphabeta T cells and CD19 B cells.

The source material was PBMCs, mostly from graft donor cells, sampled 360 days after TCRalphabeta/CD19-depleted stem cell transplant. Every receptor here comes from a male patient under 10 years old who had a stem cell transplant for acute myeloid leukemia, so the T cells may come from the graft donor.

In DNA form, the CDR3 reads TGTGCCAGCAGCTTACTAAACAGGGGGCTCCACGAGCAGTACTTC. Translated, it gives CASSLLNRGLHEQYF. The chain is built from TRBV7-9 and TRBJ2-7; 9 bases agree with TRBD1. Germline V gives CDR1 SEHNR, CDR2 FQNEAQ (reference sequence). V dropped 2 bases and J dropped 5; count of bases not matched to a gene: 7. CDR3 length: 15 amino acids.

This clonotype has more than one count but fewer than ten. The chain joins TRBV12-3 or TRBV12-4 to TRBJ2-7; no firm D call. Trimming took 1 base from V and 3 from J, leaving 4 bases between them. The CDR3 loop spans 12 amino acids. The CDR3 region has the DNA TGTGCCAGCAGTTTAGGTAACTACGAGCAGTACTTC. This sequence encodes CASSLGNYEQYF.

The rearrangement joins TRBV9 to TRBJ1-5; D unclear. The germline gives CDR1 SGDLS, CDR2 YYNGEE. Trimming took 4 bases from V and 1 from J, leaving 6 bases between them. This CDR3 region has 13 residues. CDR3 protein: CASSRSSNQPQHF. The CDR3 DNA reads TGTGCCAGCAGCCGGTCAAGCAATCAGCCCCAGCATTTT.

The table lists this clonotype with many counts. This chain joins TRBV5-1 and TRBJ2-1; D uncertain. In germline, CDR1 is SGHRS, CDR2 YFSETQ. V lost 0 bases and J 0 bases, leaving 4 bases between the germline ends. The CDR3 extends over 14 amino acids. CDR3 region: CASSLESSYNEQFF. For the CDR3, the DNA is TGCGCCAGCAGCTTGGAGAGCTCCTACAATGAGCAGTTCTTC.

There are many counts of this clonotype. The rearrangement joins TRBV7-3 to TRBJ2-3, with D unresolved. The length of the CDR3 is 13 residues. The germline V gene has CDR1 SGHTA and CDR2 FQGTGA. Trimming pared 2 bases from V and 0 bases from J, leaving 3 bases between. CDR3 amino acids: CASSLDSTDTQYF. The CDR3 DNA reads TGTGCCAGCAGCTTAGACAGCACAGATACGCAGTATTTT.

The chain joins TRBV20-1 to TRBJ2-7; a possible D gene is TRBD2 (6 bases). The length of the CDR3 is 14 residues. V was trimmed by 3 bases and J by 7 bases, leaving 19 bases between them. CDR1 and CDR2 (germline): DFQATT, SNEGSKA (reference sequence). In DNA, the CDR3 is TGCAGTGCTAGTTGGCATCCCAACCGGGGGGAGCAGTACGTC. Its translation: CSASWHPNRGEQYV.

Here the CDR3 DNA reads TGTGCCAGCAGCCAAGGAACCTACAATGAGCAGTTCTTC. Protein: CASSQGTYNEQFF. The chain links TRBV3-1 to TRBJ2-1; D remains unclear. This CDR3 contains 13 residues. Trimming pared 1 base from V and 2 bases from J, leaving 3 bases between. Germline V gene data show CDR1 as LGHDT and CDR2 as YNNKEL (reference sequence).

The rearrangement joins TRBV24-1 to TRBJ2-3; possible D gene TRBD2, 6 bases. This CDR3 contains 15 residues. Trimming took off 2 bases at V and 0 bases at J, with 8 bases between the two ends. The germline V gene has CDR1 KGHDR and CDR2 SFDVKD. CDR3 in DNA: TGTGCCACCAGTGATTCCCGGGGGAGCACAGATACGCAGTATTTT. This sequence encodes CATSDSRGSTDTQYF.

This clonotype was found a few times. The chain couples TRBV12-3 or TRBV12-4 to TRBJ1-1, with 8 bases fitting TRBD1. This CDR3 is 17 amino acids long. The trim removed 3 bases at V and 0 bases at J, leaving 9 bases unmatched. CDR3 nucleotide sequence: TGTGCCAGCAGTTTGGGACAGGCGGTTCGTATGAACACTGAAGCTTTCTTT. Its translation: CASSLGQAVRMNTEAFF.

This clonotype has at least ten counts. This chain connects TRBV7-2 to TRBJ2-3; TRBD1 aligns across 9 bases. After removal of 6 bases from V and 6 bases from J, the junction contained 16 bases not matched to a gene. The CDR3 length is 17 residues. Germline loops: CDR1 SGHTA, CDR2 FQGNSA. The CDR3 loop reads CASSLRPPGQGYDTQYF. The CDR3 DNA reads as TGTGCCAGCAGTCTTCGACCTCCGGGACAGGGTTACGATACGCAGTATTTT.

This clonotype was picked up many times. The chain recombines TRBV27 with TRBJ2-5; D perhaps matches TRBD2 (5 bases). V was clipped by 7 bases and J by 2 bases, with 20 bases between them. CDR3 length: 16 residues. Germline lookup yields CDR1 MNHEY and CDR2 SMNVEV (reference sequence). Written as DNA, the CDR3 is TGTGCCAGCACCTCTTATGGGTCGGGCGGGCAAGAGACCCAGTACTTC. Translating gives CASTSYGSGGQETQYF.

This clonotype was recorded many times. The CDR3 bases are TGTGCCACCAGCAGAGATTTAATAGTAAGGACAGATCAAGAGACCCAGTACTTC. This translates into CATSRDLIVRTDQETQYF. V is TRBV15 and J is TRBJ2-5, with D perhaps matching TRBD1 (6 bases). Trimming removed 0 bases at V and 2 bases at J, with 19 bases between. Germline V gives CDR1 LNHNV, CDR2 YYDKDF (reference sequence). The CDR3 extends over 18 amino acids. The full variable domain, with the rest looked up from reference TRBV15 and TRBJ2-5, is DAMVIQNPRYQVTQFGKPVTLSCSQTLNHNVMYWYQQKSSQAPKLLFHYYDKDFNNEADTPDNFQSRRPNTSFCFLDIRSPGLGDTAMYLCATSRDLIVRTDQETQYFGPGTRLLVL.

This clonotype was seen a handful of times. The chain employs TRBV30 and TRBJ2-2, with TRBD2 matching over 9 bases. In germline, CDR1 is GTSNPN, CDR2 SVGIG (reference sequence). V lost 8 bases, J lost 7 bases, and 20 bases stayed unmatched. This CDR3 spans 17 amino acids. In nucleotides, the CDR3 is TGTGCCCTATACTTTTGGGCGGGAGGGCCGAGGAACGGGGAGCTGTTTTTT. Encoded protein: CALYFWAGGPRNGELFF.

This chain joins TRBV20-1 and TRBJ2-1, with D unresolved. The V and J ends lost 6 bases and 2 bases respectively, with 17 bases between them. The CDR3 spans 15 residues. Germline CDR1 and CDR2: DFQATT and SNEGSKA (reference sequence). The CDR3 DNA follows: TGCAGTGCAACGGGTCCCCCCCTAGCCTACAATGAGCAGTTCTTC. As protein: CSATGPPLAYNEQFF.

The V gene is TRBV7-9, the J gene TRBJ1-1, with 7 bases lining up with TRBD1. CDR1 is SEHNR, CDR2 FQNEAQ, per germline (reference sequence). V dropped 5 bases and J dropped 0; count of bases not matched to a gene: 6. This CDR3 is built from 15 residues. The CDR3 protein is CASSPQGTVNTEAFF. The CDR3 bases are TGTGCCAGCAGCCCGCAGGGGACAGTGAACACTGAAGCTTTCTTT.

The rearrangement links TRBV20-1 to TRBJ1-1; no clear D. The CDR3 extends over 14 amino acids. Germline V CDR1 and CDR2: DFQATT, SNEGSKA (reference sequence). Deletions cut 1 base from V and 4 bases from J, with 13 bases between. In nucleotides, the CDR3 is TGCAGTGCTAGAGGAGCTGAGGCAGCCACTGAAGCTTTCTTT. Protein: CSARGAEAATEAFF.

This clonotype appeared a few times. The chain employs TRBV7-2 and TRBJ2-1; the D gene is possibly TRBD1 (5 bases). The ends were cut back, 3 bases at V and 6 bases at J, with 12 bases in the middle. The germline V gene encodes CDR1 SGHTA and CDR2 FQGNSA. The CDR3 sequence is 14 residues long. The chain's CDR3 is CASSLGPLINEQFF. In nucleotides, the CDR3 is TGTGCCAGCAGCTTGGGGCCACTCATCAATGAGCAGTTCTTC.

This clonotype has a handful of counts. J is TRBJ2-5 and V is TRBV20-1; D may be TRBD2 (5 bases). The V end lost 0 bases, the J end lost 4 bases, and 12 bases lay between the germline ends. Germline assignment: CDR1 DFQATT and CDR2 SNEGSKA (reference sequence). CDR3 length: 14 residues. The DNA of the CDR3 is TGCAGTGCTAGAGATTGGGGAGTCGGAGAGACCCAGTACTTC. Encoded protein: CSARDWGVGETQYF.

A few counts support this clonotype. CDR3 sequence: CASSLTGLADTGELFF. The CDR3 DNA reads as TGTGCCAGCAGCTTAACGGGGCTAGCGGACACCGGGGAGCTGTTTTTT. The rearrangement uses TRBV7-3 and TRBJ2-2, with 7 positions matching TRBD2. Germline CDR1 and CDR2: SGHTA and FQGTGA. This CDR3 spans 16 amino acids. J gave up 3 bases and V 0 bases, and 4 bases lay outside the gene matches. The full variable domain, its missing parts supplied by reference TRBV7-3 and TRBJ2-2, is GAGVSQTPSNKVTEKGKYVELRCDPISGHTALYWYRQSLGQGPEFLIYFQGTGAADDSGLPNDRFFAVRPEGSVSTLKIQRTERGDSAVYLCASSLTGLADTGELFFGEGSRLTVL.

This clonotype came up once. The V call is TRBV12-3 or TRBV12-4, the J call TRBJ1-6, with D perhaps matching TRBD1 (5 bases). Trimming shortened V by 2 bases and J by 9 bases, and 8 bases separated the two germline ends. This CDR3 has 13 residues. The CDR3 reads CASSLRGVSPLHF. In nucleotides, the CDR3 is TGTGCCAGCAGTTTAAGAGGGGTTTCACCCCTCCACTTT.

This clonotype was counted only a few times. V and J are TRBV24-1 and TRBJ2-5, with 7 bases lining up with TRBD2. The CDR3 length is 15 residues. Germline CDR1 and CDR2: KGHDR and SFDVKD. V trimming: 2 bases; J trimming: 2 bases; junction bases outside the gene matches: 4. CDR3: CATSDSQRGQETQYF. The CDR3 DNA reads as TGTGCCACCAGTGATTCCCAGCGGGGTCAAGAGACCCAGTACTTC.

This clonotype came up many times. V and J are TRBV12-3 or TRBV12-4 and TRBJ1-6; D is uncertain. V lost 5 bases and J lost 7, with 15 bases in between. There are 15 residues in the CDR3. Here the CDR3 reads CASSRYDTANSPLHF. In nucleotides, the CDR3 is TGTGCCAGCAGTCGATACGACACCGCGAATTCACCCCTCCACTTT.

The rearrangement uses TRBV5-1 and TRBJ1-5, with D possibly matching TRBD1 (5 bases). V was clipped by 1 base and J by 3 bases, with 8 bases between them. The CDR3 sequence is 14 residues long. Germline V gene sequence: CDR1 SGHRS, CDR2 YFSETQ. CDR3 residues: CASSLTGLNQPQHF. The CDR3, as DNA: TGCGCCAGCAGCTTGACAGGCCTCAATCAGCCCCAGCATTTT.

In this sample, this clonotype turned up a few times. The genes are TRBV10-2 and TRBJ2-4; 11 bases agree with TRBD1. The CDR3 consists of 19 residues. Germline values: CDR1 WSHSY, CDR2 SAAADI. The trim removed 4 bases at V and 0 bases at J, leaving 11 bases unmatched. The CDR3: CASSGLGQGAESAKNIQYF. The CDR3 DNA is TGCGCCAGCAGTGGGCTCGGACAGGGGGCTGAATCAGCCAAAAACATTCAGTACTTC.

This clonotype appeared many times. V is TRBV15 and J is TRBJ2-2; D may be TRBD1 (5 bases). The V end was cut by 0 bases, the J end by 7 bases, with 12 bases between. The CDR3 has 15 amino acids. CDR1 and CDR2 from the germline V gene are LNHNV and YYDKDF (reference sequence). The CDR3 nucleotides read TGTGCCACCAGCAGAGATCCTAAGGGGATCGGGGAGCTGTTTTTT. It is translated as CATSRDPKGIGELFF.